This T cell receptor (beta chain) was sequenced during a study of blood T cells in healthy people across ages. Germline V gives CDR1 SQVTM, CDR2 ANQGSEA. The CDR3 length is 14 residues. Trimming shortened V by 3 bases and J by 6 bases, and 14 bases separated the two germline ends. Next came a second PCR, run for about 6 to 11 cycles, which used a sample-barcoded 5' primer along with a J-beta primer mix. From the 5' RACE reads, TCRdb called clonotypes with MiXCR, one entry per CDR3 protein. The sample records about 1.5 million distinct CDR3 sequences, approximately 43% being singletons. This clonotype originated in a woman aged 18-30 years in good health. The sample comprised blood. The rearrangement joins TRBV29-1 to TRBJ2-2; possibly TRBD1 or TRBD2 for D (5 bases each). Here the CDR3 DNA reads TGCAGCGTTGATGAGGGCAGGGTATCCGGGGAGCTGTTTTTT. Protein: CSVDEGRVSGELFF.